This entry concerns a single T cell receptor (beta chain). No cognate antigen has been identified for it. It has no much larger one-base neighbor in the sample; base qualities were not kept. TCR CDR3 regions were amplified from genomic DNA by multiplex PCR using the deep immunoSEQ assay. For each cell subset, the extracted genomic DNA was distributed evenly across all wells of several immunoSEQ 96-well plates, and each plate served as one replicate. Each replicate PCR for sorted subsets received around 200 ng genomic DNA, equal to tens of thousands of T cell genomes. Purified libraries were measured with a Qubit 3.0 fluorometer, size-checked on a Bioanalyzer 2100, and measured again with the KAPA Library Quantification kit. Every immunoSEQ 96-well plate was sequenced on a separate single-read 150-cycle Illumina NextSeq 550 flow cell. On the study's bioinformatics: Because the immunoSEQ output held only junctional sequences and lacked quality scores, the filtering could not match the filtering applied to full-length reads. Sequences were annotated with PyIR, a Python wrapper for IgBLAST v1.9, using IMGT germline references to assign V/J genes and CDR3. Reads were filtered out if the reads had weak V/J assignments (E-value above 1e-6), no CDR3, stop codons, out-of-frame junctions, or ambiguous translated residues. A V3J clonotype was defined by an identical inferred V gene, J gene, and CDR3 amino acid sequence. To compute the percentage overlap between repertoires, the number of shared unique clonotypes was divided by the size of the smaller repertoire. Three approaches were used to assess repertoire richness: RTK rarefaction, the Chao1 estimator, and Recon v2.1 estimates of unobserved clonotypes. Generation probabilities for all TCRbeta clonotypes obtained by the gDNA method from four donors were computed using OLGA. Not all clones reach the TCRdb copy of this immuneACCESS table, which keeps in-frame sequences only. Checked studies attribute under half of the gap to unresolved V genes and leave the rest unexplained. Clone size and V and J calls were adopted from that table, with D and trimming inferred from the DNA. The sample data list some 2.1 million clones, and 85% to 95% of these were observed just once. In total, the top ten clones hold about 0.13% of the sample.

CDR1 and CDR2 are drawn from the germline V gene (reference sequence): LNHNV, YYDKDF. At the junction V is shortened by 4 bases and J by 4 bases, with 11 bases in between. Its CDR3 holds 14 amino acids, cysteine through phenylalanine. The kept DNA is CDR3 alone, 42 bases in frame from the first base. This sample is drawn from a study of shared clonotypes between healthy human individuals (dated by TCRdb to between 2020 and 2021). In terms of the full investigation: The cohort comprised a couple of women and a few men aged 18 to 49 years. Per donor, three plates each were used for CD4 naive and CD4 memory, two for CD8 naive, and one for CD8 memory. The study deeply sequenced blood TCR repertoires of five healthy adults to estimate repertoire size and the extent of clonotype sharing between individuals. To increase sequencing depth and limit assay-specific biases, different laboratories used diverse techniques to prepare libraries and sequence TCR repertoires. Between about 0.8 and 9.5 billion PBMCs per donor were obtained by leukapheresis.

The donors were healthy, HIV-negative adults with no recently reported acute infections or vaccinations. Every donor was a Caucasian adult residing in Nashville, Tennessee, USA. CD4+ T cells were enriched by magnetic negative selection; naive cells were then positively selected on CD45RA, and the negative fraction formed the memory subset. Blood was collected by leukapheresis, and PBMCs were isolated by Ficoll-Histopaque density gradient centrifugation and then cryopreserved in liquid nitrogen vapor phase. Analytical flow cytometry was used to check the purity and quantity of every magnetically sorted T cell population. Genomic DNA was isolated from every sorted fraction and measured by UV absorbance on a Nanodrop 2000c. The research as a whole found: Sharing across several donors was observed for roughly 5% of naive CD4, about 4% of naive CD8, 2% to 2.5% of memory CD4, and over 0.3% of memory CD8 clonotypes. Pairwise subsampling indicated that sequencing depth was expected to affect the degree of clonotype sharing among donors. Because the study included only a small number of donors, the genetic and exposure-history diversity represented was limited. Naive subsets generally had larger estimated clonotype richness than memory subsets. Clonotypes shared by all four sorted-subset donors showed higher generation probabilities than non-shared clonotypes. Even with the large sequencing depth, rarefaction of the sorted-subset datasets indicated that sequencing was incomplete. Sampling was restricted to blood, and TCR repertoires in tissue are likely to differ from TCR repertoires in blood.

The V gene is TRBV15 and the J gene is TRBJ2-1; matching of 5 bases hints at TRBD1 as the D gene. The clonotype comes from a man aged 18 to 29 in good health. The source material was naive CD4+ T cells sorted from blood. This sample's cell subset or site label indicates: CD45RA+ positively selected. Here the CDR3 is given as CATSTPTVYNEQFF. At the DNA level, the sequence is TGTGCCACCAGCACCCCGACAGTTTACAATGAGCAGTTCTTC.